These T cell receptor beta chains were read from a single sample in a study of blood T cell repertoires in COVID-19. Clones were read by immunoSEQ multiplex PCR, and TCRdb kept only the in-frame ones, dropping some. This sample has 330,000 or so clones, with 80% to 95% found just once. Input material: PBMCs or T cells enriched from blood (not recorded which). The receptors here all came from a woman in her thirties who had recovered from COVID-19. The CDR3 runs from the conserved cysteine through the conserved F or W. A D gene is named only where the DNA matches it firmly. Clone size appears in some rows only: once, few, many, or a class for an expanded clone.

V: TRBV28; D: TRBD1; size: NA; J: TRBJ1-2; CDR3: CAIAGQGGYTF; DNA: TGTGCCATCGCCGGACAGGGAGGCTACACCTTC
V: TRBV24-1; D: NA; size: NA; J: TRBJ1-2; CDR3: CATSDHWTRSYTF; DNA: TGTGCCACCAGTGATCACTGGACTCGGAGCTACACCTTC
V: TRBV30; D: NA; size: NA; J: TRBJ2-7; CDR3: CAWSGMGHYEQYF; DNA: TGTGCCTGGAGTGGGATGGGCCACTACGAGCAGTACTTC
V: TRBV3-1/TRBV3-2; D: NA; size: NA; J: TRBJ1-1; CDR3: CASSQAENTEAFF; DNA: TGTGCCAGCAGCCAGGCAGAGAACACTGAAGCTTTCTTT
V: TRBV4-2; D: TRBD1; size: NA; J: TRBJ1-1; CDR3: CASSQEQGALTEAFF; DNA: TGTGCCAGCAGCCAAGAGCAGGGGGCGTTAACTGAAGCTTTCTTT
V: TRBV9; D: NA; size: NA; J: TRBJ2-3; CDR3: CASSVAGETDTQYF; DNA: TGTGCCAGCAGCGTAGCAGGGGAAACAGATACGCAGTATTTT
V: TRBV6-2/TRBV6-3; D: TRBD2; size: NA; J: TRBJ2-5; CDR3: CASSSVAGGEETQYF; DNA: TGTGCCAGCAGTTCGGTAGCGGGGGGCGAAGAGACCCAGTACTTC
V: TRBV30; D: TRBD1; size: once; J: TRBJ1-1; CDR3: CAWSVTGGAEAFF; DNA: TGTGCCTGGAGCGTAACAGGGGGAGCTGAAGCTTTCTTT
V: TRBV5-1; D: NA; size: few; J: TRBJ1-5; CDR3: CASSLAGGDQPQHF; DNA: TGCGCCAGCAGCTTGGCCGGAGGGGACCAGCCCCAGCATTTT
V: TRBV25-1; D: NA; size: once; J: TRBJ2-1; CDR3: CASSEQGSQFF; DNA: TGTGCCAGCAGTGAACAGGGGTCGCAGTTCTTC
V: TRBV20-1; D: TRBD1; size: NA; J: TRBJ1-5; CDR3: CSASGTGQQPQHF; DNA: TGCAGTGCTAGTGGGACAGGGCAACAGCCCCAGCATTTT
V: TRBV20-1; D: TRBD2; size: NA; J: TRBJ2-3; CDR3: CSASWRERGWTDTQYF; DNA: TGCAGTGCTAGTTGGCGGGAGAGGGGTTGGACAGATACGCAGTATTTT
V: TRBV3-1/TRBV3-2; D: NA; size: once; J: TRBJ2-6; CDR3: CASSLAIALSSGANVLTF; DNA: TGTGCCAGCAGCCTGGCTATAGCTCTCTCCTCTGGGGCCAACGTCCTGACTTTC
V: TRBV3-1/TRBV3-2; D: TRBD1; size: few; J: TRBJ1-2; CDR3: CASSPDRGEYGYTF; DNA: TGTGCCAGCAGCCCCGACAGGGGAGAATATGGCTACACCTTC
V: TRBV2; D: NA; size: NA; J: TRBJ1-1; CDR3: CASSEPGDSSVAFF; DNA: TGTGCCAGCAGTGAACCTGGAGACTCGTCGGTGGCTTTCTTT
V: TRBV5-1; D: TRBD1; size: NA; J: TRBJ2-2; CDR3: CATTDRGPNTGELFF; DNA: TGCGCCACCACCGACAGGGGTCCGAACACCGGGGAGCTGTTTTTT
V: TRBV10-1; D: TRBD2; size: NA; J: TRBJ2-1; CDR3: CASRILADHEQFF; DNA: TGCGCCAGCAGGATACTAGCGGACCATGAGCAGTTCTTC
V: TRBV6-6; D: NA; size: once; J: TRBJ2-7; CDR3: CASSSPVLSYEQYF; DNA: TGTGCCAGCAGTTCTCCAGTCCTCTCCTACGAGCAGTACTTC